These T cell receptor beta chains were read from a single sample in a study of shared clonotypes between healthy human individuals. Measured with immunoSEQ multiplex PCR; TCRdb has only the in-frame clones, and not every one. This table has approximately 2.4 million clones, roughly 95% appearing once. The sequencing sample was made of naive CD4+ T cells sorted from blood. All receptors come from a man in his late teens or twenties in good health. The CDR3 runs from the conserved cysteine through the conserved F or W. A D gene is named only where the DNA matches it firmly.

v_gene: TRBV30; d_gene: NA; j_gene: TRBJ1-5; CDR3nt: TGTGCCTGGAGTGTTTATGGGGATAGCAATCAGCCCCAGCATTTT; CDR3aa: CAWSVYGDSNQPQHF
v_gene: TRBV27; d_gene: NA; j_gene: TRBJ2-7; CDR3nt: TGTGCCAGCAGTCCCCCAGGATTCAAACGCGAGCAGTACTTC; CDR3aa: CASSPPGFKREQYF
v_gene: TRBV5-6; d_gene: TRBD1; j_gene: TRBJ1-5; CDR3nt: TGTGCCAGCAGCTCCTCGACAGGGGCGTTCAATCAGCCCCAGCATTTT; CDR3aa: CASSSSTGAFNQPQHF
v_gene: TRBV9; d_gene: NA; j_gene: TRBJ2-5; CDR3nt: TGTGCCAGCAGCGCGACCGACCCGAGACCCCAGTACTTC; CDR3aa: CASSATDPRPQYF
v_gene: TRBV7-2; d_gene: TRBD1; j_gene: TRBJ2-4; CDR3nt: TGTGCCAGCAGCGGCACAGGGGGGCTAGCCAAAAACATTCAGTACTTC; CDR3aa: CASSGTGGLAKNIQYF
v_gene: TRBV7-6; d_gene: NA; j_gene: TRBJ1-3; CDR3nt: TGTGCCAGCAGCTTAGGACCCCCAGGGACCGTTAGAAACACCATATATTTT; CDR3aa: CASSLGPPGTVRNTIYF
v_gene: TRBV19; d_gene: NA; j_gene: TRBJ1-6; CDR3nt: TGTGCCAGTAGTATAGGGCGGATATTCAATTCACCCCTCCACTTT; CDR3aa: CASSIGRIFNSPLHF
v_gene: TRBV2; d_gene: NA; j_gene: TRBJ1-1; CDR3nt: TGTGCCAGCTCGGCGGTGATGAACACTGAAGCTTTCTTT; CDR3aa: CASSAVMNTEAFF
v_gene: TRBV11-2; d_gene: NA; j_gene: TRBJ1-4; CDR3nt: TGTGCCAGCAGCTTAGGAGAGGGGGGACTCCTTCGTCGGGAAAAACTGTTTTTT; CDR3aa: CASSLGEGGLLRREKLFF
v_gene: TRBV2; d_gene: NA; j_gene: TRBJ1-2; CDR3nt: TGTGCCAGCGACAGCGCTAACTATGGCTACACCTTC; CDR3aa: CASDSANYGYTF
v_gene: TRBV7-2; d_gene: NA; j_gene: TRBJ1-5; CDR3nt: TGTGCCAGCAGCTTAAACAGTATTAGCAATCAGCCCCAGCATTTT; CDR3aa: CASSLNSISNQPQHF
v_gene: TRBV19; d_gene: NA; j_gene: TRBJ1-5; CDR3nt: TGTGCCAGTACCTCCGGGGAGGGGTCCCCGTCACATCAGCCCCAGCATTTT; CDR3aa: CASTSGEGSPSHQPQHF
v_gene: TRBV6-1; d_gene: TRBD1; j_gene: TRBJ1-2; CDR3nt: TGTGCCAGCAGTGGGACAGGGTACGGCTACACCTTC; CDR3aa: CASSGTGYGYTF
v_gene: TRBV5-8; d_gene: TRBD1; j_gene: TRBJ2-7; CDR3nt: TGTGCCAGCAGCCGAACAGGGGGCGAGCAGTACTTC; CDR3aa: CASSRTGGEQYF
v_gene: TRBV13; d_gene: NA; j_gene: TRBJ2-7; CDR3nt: TGTGCCAGCAGCTTTACAGCGCAGTACGAGCAGTACTTC; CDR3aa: CASSFTAQYEQYF
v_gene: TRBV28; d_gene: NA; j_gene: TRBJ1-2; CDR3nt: TGTGCCAGCAGTCCGGCTTTTGGAGGCTACACCTTC; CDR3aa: CASSPAFGGYTF
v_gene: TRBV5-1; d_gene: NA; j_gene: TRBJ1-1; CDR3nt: TGCGCCAGCAGCATGCAGGAATCGGGCACTGAAGCTTTCTTT; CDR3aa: CASSMQESGTEAFF
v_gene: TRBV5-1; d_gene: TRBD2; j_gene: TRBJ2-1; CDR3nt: TGCGCCAGCAGCTCAACCTCCCTAGCGGGGTACAGTGAGCAGTTCTTC; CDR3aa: CASSSTSLAGYSEQFF